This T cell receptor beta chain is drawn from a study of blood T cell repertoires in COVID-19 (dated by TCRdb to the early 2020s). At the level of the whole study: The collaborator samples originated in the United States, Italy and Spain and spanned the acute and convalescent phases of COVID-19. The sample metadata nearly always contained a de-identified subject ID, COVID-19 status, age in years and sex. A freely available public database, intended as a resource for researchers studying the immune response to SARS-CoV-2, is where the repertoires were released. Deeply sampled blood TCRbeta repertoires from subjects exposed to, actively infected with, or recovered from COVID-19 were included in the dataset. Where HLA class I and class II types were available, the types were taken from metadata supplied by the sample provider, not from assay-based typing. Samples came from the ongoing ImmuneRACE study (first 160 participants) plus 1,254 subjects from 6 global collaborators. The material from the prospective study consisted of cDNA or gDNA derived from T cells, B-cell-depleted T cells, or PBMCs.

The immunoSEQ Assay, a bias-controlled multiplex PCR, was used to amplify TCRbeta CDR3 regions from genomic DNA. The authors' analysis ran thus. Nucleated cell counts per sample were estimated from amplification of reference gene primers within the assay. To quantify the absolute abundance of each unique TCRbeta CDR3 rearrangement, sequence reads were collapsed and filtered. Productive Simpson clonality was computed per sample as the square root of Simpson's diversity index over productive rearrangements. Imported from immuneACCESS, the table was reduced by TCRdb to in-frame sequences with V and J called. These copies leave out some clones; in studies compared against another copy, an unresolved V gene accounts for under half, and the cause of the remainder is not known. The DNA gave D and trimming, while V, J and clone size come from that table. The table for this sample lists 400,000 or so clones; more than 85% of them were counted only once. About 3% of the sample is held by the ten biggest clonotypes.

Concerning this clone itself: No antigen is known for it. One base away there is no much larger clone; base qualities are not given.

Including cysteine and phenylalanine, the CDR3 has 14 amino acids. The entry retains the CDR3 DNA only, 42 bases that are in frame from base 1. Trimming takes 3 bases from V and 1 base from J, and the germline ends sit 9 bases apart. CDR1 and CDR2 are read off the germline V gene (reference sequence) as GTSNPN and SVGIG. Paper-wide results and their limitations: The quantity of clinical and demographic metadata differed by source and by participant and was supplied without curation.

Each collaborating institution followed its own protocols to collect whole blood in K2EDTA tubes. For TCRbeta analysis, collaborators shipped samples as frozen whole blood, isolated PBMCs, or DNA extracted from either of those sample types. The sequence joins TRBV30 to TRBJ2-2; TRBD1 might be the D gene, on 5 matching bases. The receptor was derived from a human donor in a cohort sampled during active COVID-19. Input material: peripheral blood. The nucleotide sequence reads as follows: TGTGCCTGGAGCCCCACAGGGAACACCGGGGAGCTGTTTTTT. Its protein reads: CAWSPTGNTGELFF.